The 6 T cell receptor beta chains below were found in one sample sequenced in a study of regulatory dendritic cells for organ transplantation. These receptors lack a known antigen. Allogeneic regulatory or mature dendritic cells were co-cultured for roughly five days with CFSE-labeled sorted T cells at 1:10. Assay used: immunoSEQ multiplex PCR; TCRdb lists only in-frame clones, some missing. The profile shows 9,500 to 14,000 clones, just under 90% of them singletons. The sample was naive CD8+ T cells from blood cultured with dendritic cells. The subset denotes: CD45RA+ naive T cells. The origin of the receptors is a human donor in good health.

This chain joins TRBV6-5 and TRBJ2-7; the D call may be TRBD1 or TRBD2 (5 bases each). Germline V gives CDR1 MNHEY, CDR2 SVGAGI. This CDR3 comprises 15 residues. Trimming shortened V by 4 bases and J by 6 bases, and 19 bases separated the two germline ends. CDR3 DNA sequence: TGTGCCAGCAGTTTATCATTTGGGACGAGCGCCGAGCAGTACTTC. Translation: CASSLSFGTSAEQYF.

The chain joins TRBV2 to TRBJ2-7, with a tentative D call TRBD1 (6 bases). Trimming left V 3 bases short and J 2 bases short, with 8 bases between. There are 13 residues in the CDR3. Germline CDR1 reads SNHLY; CDR2 reads FYNNEI. The CDR3 protein is CASSEDRAYEQYF. In DNA form, the CDR3 reads TGTGCCAGCAGTGAGGACAGAGCCTACGAGCAGTACTTC.

This sequence joins TRBV27 and TRBJ1-5; D call uncertain. Between the trimmed V and J ends, which lost 1 base and 0 bases, there was a span of 13 bases. Germline V gene sequence: CDR1 MNHEY, CDR2 SMNVEV (reference sequence). This CDR3 has 17 residues. Here the CDR3 reads CASSLLSPVHSNQPQHF. CDR3 nucleotide sequence: TGTGCCAGCAGTTTATTGTCCCCGGTTCATAGCAATCAGCCCCAGCATTTT.

This chain links TRBV7-9 with TRBJ2-1, with TRBD2 identical over 9 bases. Germline CDR1 reads SEHNR; CDR2 reads FQNEAQ (reference sequence). V lost 5 bases and J lost 7; bases outside the gene matches: 9. This CDR3 spans 15 amino acids. CDR3 amino acids: CASSRPGTSTNEQFF. CDR3 coding DNA: TGTGCCAGCAGCCGGCCCGGGACTAGCACAAATGAGCAGTTCTTC.

The chain carries TRBV27 and TRBJ2-1, with D perhaps assigned TRBD1 or TRBD2 (6 bases each). The CDR3 covers 12 residues. V was cut by 6 bases and J by 7 bases, with 10 bases left in between. CDR1 and CDR2 from the germline V gene are MNHEY and SMNVEV (reference sequence). This CDR3 is CASSPGANEQFF. DNA of the CDR3: TGTGCCAGCAGCCCGGGGGCGAATGAGCAGTTCTTC.

This sequence joins TRBV4-3 and TRBJ1-2; 7 positions agree with TRBD1. The V gene end was trimmed by 0 bases and the J gene end by 2 bases; junction bases not matched to a gene: 6. The CDR3 covers 16 residues. Per germline, CDR1 LGHNA and CDR2 YSLEER. The CDR3 DNA sequence: TGCGCCAGCAGCCAAGATGCGAACAGGGGCAACTATGGCTACACCTTC. This codes for CASSQDANRGNYGYTF.